One and the same sample provided the 18 T cell receptor beta chains below, sequenced in a study of breast tumors, draining lymph nodes, adjacent tissues. TCRdb re-called the multiplex PCR reads with MiXCR, one entry per CDR3 protein. Found here are around 140,000 distinct CDR3 sequences, under 25% of them singletons; the top ten hold around 2.6%. Axillary draining lymph nodes of breast cancer patients supplied the node samples. The specimen was axillary lymph node tissue. The origin of the receptors is a female donor with breast cancer. Some clones in this sample may be carry-over from other donors' samples.

Ten or more counts support this clonotype. The gene calls are TRBV6-6 and TRBJ1-2; 11 bases fit TRBD1. Germline-derived CDR1 and CDR2 are MNHNY and SVGAGI (reference sequence). This CDR3 is 13 amino acids long. V dropped 7 bases and J dropped 7; count of bases not matched to a gene: 5. The CDR3 DNA reads as TGTGCCAGCAATGGACAGGGGGCTTTTGGCTACACCTTC. Translation gives CASNGQGAFGYTF.

This clonotype has at least ten counts. The gene calls are TRBV19 and TRBJ2-3; a weak D match, TRBD2 (5 bases). The CDR3 has 13 residues. V was pared by 6 bases and J by 4 bases, with 11 bases between. Germline values: CDR1 LNHDA, CDR2 SQIVND (reference sequence). CDR3 coding DNA: TGTGCCAGTAGAGCTAGCTCCTCAGATACGCAGTATTTT. Residues: CASRASSSDTQYF.

Regarding this clonotype: This sequence may be a read error, since a much larger clone differs from it by one base. The chain employs TRBV4-1 and TRBJ2-3; 9 bases are shared with TRBD2. The CDR3 loop spans 16 amino acids. Germline CDR1 reads MGHRA; CDR2 reads YSYEKL. CDR3 DNA sequence: TGCGCCAGCAGCCGGGATGGCGGGAGGGGCACAGGTACGCAGTATTTT. This sequence encodes CASSRDGGRGTGTQYF.

This clonotype was recorded many times. The J gene is TRBJ2-3, the V gene TRBV28; 9 bases are a match to TRBD2. The ends lost 7 bases at V and 3 bases at J; junction bases unmatched: 8. This CDR3 region has 15 residues. Per the germline V gene, CDR1 is MDHEN and CDR2 is SYDVKM. CDR3 sequence: CASTVSGRITDTQYF. The CDR3 region has the DNA TGTGCCAGCACCGTCAGCGGGAGGATAACAGATACGCAGTATTTT. Using reference TRBV28 and TRBJ2-3 for the parts outside the CDR3, the full variable domain is DVKVTQSSRYLVKRTGEKVFLECVQDMDHENMFWYRQDPGLGLRLIYFSYDVKMKEKGDIPEGYSVSREKKERFSLILESASTNQTSMYLCASTVSGRITDTQYFGPGTRLTVL.

This clonotype was picked up many times. The chain couples TRBV6-1 to TRBJ2-2; TRBD2 matches at 7 bases. CDR3 length: 16 amino acids. Germline trimming cut 6 bases from V and 2 bases from J; bases unmatched to any gene: 9. CDR1 and CDR2 from the germline V gene are MNHNS and SASEGT. The CDR3 region is CASSALGGGNTGELFF. The CDR3 nucleotides read TGTGCCAGCAGCGCCCTTGGGGGGGGTAACACCGGGGAGCTGTTTTTT.

As to this clonotype: A read error is possible here, since a much larger clone lies one base away. This sequence joins TRBV30 and TRBJ1-6, with a weak D call TRBD1 (6 bases). Looked up from germline, CDR1 is GTSNPN and CDR2 is SVGIG (reference sequence). V lost 0 bases and J lost 10, with 19 bases in between. CDR3 length: 16 amino acids. CDR3 DNA: TGTGCCTGGAGTGTTGGGGGCTCCAAGGGGTGCTCACCCCTCCACTTT. Amino acids: CAWSVGGSKGCSPLHF.

This clonotype was detected only once. A much bigger clone sits one base away, suggesting this may be a read error. The chain couples TRBV5-4 to TRBJ2-5; D is ambiguous. CDR1 and CDR2 (germline): SGHNT, YYREEE (reference sequence). The CDR3 sequence is 14 residues long. The CDR3 coding sequence is TGTGCCAGCAGCTTGGGGGCAGTCCAAAAGACCCAGTACTTC. Encoded protein: CASSLGAVQKTQYF.

The chain uses TRBV11-2 and TRBJ2-4, with D perhaps TRBD1 (7 bases). The V gene's germline CDR1 is SGHAT and CDR2 FQNNGV. V was cut by 5 bases and J by 0 bases, with 14 bases left in between. The CDR3 loop spans 16 amino acids. CDR3 sequence: CASSIRQGLAKNIQYF. In DNA, the CDR3 is TGTGCCAGCAGCATCAGACAGGGACTAGCCAAAAACATTCAGTACTTC.

This clonotype showed up many times. The V gene is TRBV6-6, the J gene TRBJ1-6; D possibly corresponds to TRBD1 (6 bases). The V gene's germline CDR1 is MNHNY and CDR2 SVGAGI (reference sequence). Trimming shortened V by 6 bases and J by 5 bases, and 17 bases separated the two germline ends. The CDR3 totals 16 residues. CDR3 in DNA: TGTGCCAGCAGCCACGGACAGATCAGCCATAATTCACCCCTCCACTTT. Its protein is CASSHGQISHNSPLHF.

To note about this clonotype: Since a much larger clone is just one base distant, this may be a read error. The rearrangement joins TRBV11-3 to TRBJ2-1; D may be TRBD1 (5 bases). The CDR3 length is 13 residues. Germline loops: CDR1 SGHNT, CDR2 YENEEA. V lost 3 bases, J lost 12 bases, and 15 bases lay in between. Written as DNA, the CDR3 is TGTGCCAGCAGCTTGACAGTTAATGATGGGCAGTTCTTC. It is translated as CASSLTVNDGQFF.

This clonotype was found many times. This chain uses TRBV15 with TRBJ1-3; possibly TRBD1 for D (5 bases). The CDR3 loop spans 16 amino acids. Germline loops: CDR1 LNHNV, CDR2 YYDKDF (reference sequence). The ends were cut back, 4 bases at V and 4 bases at J, with 17 bases in the middle. This CDR3 is CATSINSGGSGNTIYF. In DNA form, the CDR3 reads TGTGCCACCAGCATAAATTCGGGGGGATCCGGAAACACCATATATTTT.

This clonotype has a count of ten or more. J is TRBJ2-1 and V is TRBV4-3, with D possibly being TRBD1 or TRBD2 (5 bases each). V gave up 1 base and J gave up 12 bases, with 13 bases separating them. The CDR3 extends over 13 amino acids. Germline CDR1 LGHNA, CDR2 YSLEER. This chain's CDR3 is CASSQVGGQTQFF. DNA for the CDR3: TGCGCCAGCAGCCAAGTAGGAGGACAAACGCAGTTCTTC.

Ten or more counts support this clonotype. The chain combines TRBV2 with TRBJ2-3, with D perhaps matching TRBD2 (6 bases). The V and J ends lost 3 bases and 5 bases respectively, with 12 bases between them. Germline CDR1 and CDR2: SNHLY and FYNNEI. The CDR3 length is 14 residues. CDR3 residues: CASSEYGRGDTQYF. For the CDR3, the DNA is TGTGCCAGCAGTGAGTACGGGAGAGGAGATACGCAGTATTTT.

This clonotype was found many times. This chain connects TRBV3-1 to TRBJ2-7, with D uncertain. The germline CDR1 and CDR2 sequences are LGHDT and YNNKEL (reference sequence). CDR3 size: 12 residues. V lost 1 base, J lost 4 bases, and 5 bases lay in between. CDR3 protein: CASSQVVYEQYF. The CDR3 nucleotides are TGTGCCAGCAGCCAAGTGGTATACGAGCAGTACTTC.

This clonotype appeared once. The final CDR3 position lacks the conserved phenylalanine or tryptophan, pointing to a likely read error. This chain links TRBV9 with TRBJ2-2; the D is unclear. Germline CDR1 and CDR2: SGDLS and YYNGEE. The ends were cut back, 0 bases at V and 5 bases at J, with 11 bases in the middle. The CDR3 is 15 residues long. The CDR3, as DNA: TGTGCCAGCAGCGTAGGTAGGGTAGGGACCGGGGAGCTGTTTTCT. Encoded protein: CASSVGRVGTGELFS.

The table lists this clonotype with many counts. J is TRBJ2-7 and V is TRBV2; 10 bases fit TRBD1. Germline CDR1 and CDR2: SNHLY and FYNNEI. This CDR3 is built from 13 residues. Germline trimming cut 6 bases from V and 6 bases from J; bases unmatched to any gene: 5. The CDR3 protein is CASRTGQGVEQYF. CDR3 bases: TGTGCCAGCAGAACCGGACAGGGGGTCGAGCAGTACTTC. The variable domain in full, with the rest retrieved from reference TRBV2 and TRBJ2-7, is EPEVTQTPSHQVTQMGQEVILRCVPISNHLYFYWYRQILGQKVEFLVSFYNNEISEKSEIFDDQFSVERPDGSNFTLKIRSTKLEDSAMYFCASRTGQGVEQYFGPGTRLTVT.

In this sample, this clonotype turned up many times. The chain employs TRBV5-4 and TRBJ2-2; tentative D call: TRBD2 (6 bases). Trimming removed 0 bases from V and 3 bases from J, with 9 bases in between. CDR3 length: 15 residues. Germline CDR1 is SGHNT and CDR2 is YYREEE (reference sequence). This CDR3 reads CASSLGAGYTGELFF. In DNA form, the CDR3 reads TGTGCCAGCAGCTTGGGCGCGGGATACACCGGGGAGCTGTTTTTT.

This clonotype has a handful of counts. The J gene is TRBJ2-2, the V gene TRBV5-4; 9 nucleotides line up with TRBD2. In germline, CDR1 is SGHNT, CDR2 YYREEE (reference sequence). J lost 6 bases, V lost 4 bases, and 10 bases had no gene match. The CDR3 consists of 16 residues. CDR3 coding DNA: TGTGCCAGCAGCCCCGCCGGCGGGAGGGCCTCCGGGGAGCTGTTTTTT. This gives the protein CASSPAGGRASGELFF.